This T cell receptor beta chain derives from a study of technical replicates of blood from several donors. TCRdb's table, derived via immunoSEQ multiplex PCR, lists solely in-frame clones and lacks some. In the table there are roughly 80,000 clones, about 96% of which are singletons. V lost 5 bases to trimming and J lost 5 bases; unmatched junction nucleotides: 16. This CDR3 is built from 17 residues. CDR1 and CDR2 from the germline V gene are GTSNPN and SVGIG (reference sequence). Specimen: T cells isolated from PBMCs. The gene calls are TRBV30 and TRBJ1-2; 11 nucleotides agree with TRBD1. The sequence was collected from a human donor in good health. DNA for the CDR3: TGTGCCTGGCACGCAGCCGGACAGGGGGCGTTTTATTATGGCTACACCTTC. It yields the protein CAWHAAGQGAFYYGYTF.